Below, one TCR beta chain is given with its context. As yet, its antigen is unknown. The PCR ran on 60 Vbeta and 13 Jbeta primers. The protocol was immunoSEQ multiplex PCR, while the TCRdb copy is restricted to in-frame clones and leaves out a portion. The sample carries about 120,000 clones, around 80% recorded once. These data originate in a study of cytomegalovirus exposure and HLA in healthy donors. Study findings and constraints: Being indistinguishable, some V segments were excluded, TRBV6-2 and TRBV6-3 among them. The study designated about 160 TCR beta chains cytomegalovirus-associated. An ancestry cluster, one associated with Asian ancestry, reportedly showed fewer N-insertions than the roughly 670-donor mean in a later analysis.

CDR1 is GTSNPN and CDR2 is SVGIG in the germline V gene (reference sequence). V was clipped by 3 bases and J by 3 bases, with 12 bases between them. The CDR3 loop spans 13 amino acids. The source material was PBMCs. J is TRBJ2-7 and V is TRBV30; D is possibly TRBD1 (6 bases). The clonotype originates from a female donor in good health and CMV-seronegative. CDR3 DNA: TGTGCCTGGAGCGTAAAGGGGGTCTACGAGCAGTACTTC. This sequence encodes CAWSVKGVYEQYF.